These 30 T cell receptor beta chains were sequenced from one sample in a study of beta chain bispecific antibodies for T cell cancers. Expansion lasted around 3 days, with either anti-CD3 antibody OKT3 or CD3/CD28 beads. Their antigens are not known. TCRdb reprocessed the 5' RACE reads with MiXCR, giving one entry per CDR3 protein. Counted here are just over 20,000 distinct CDR3 sequences, under 3% occurring once; the ten biggest clones make up about a third. Study-wide results and limits: Normal T cells contributed less of the targeted TRBV signal than the leukemia cells did.

Sequences were obtained from healthy donor T cells cultured with leukemia cells. These receptors were obtained from a human donor in good health. Some clones in this sample may be carry-over from other donors' samples.

In its sample, this clonotype was seen many times. V is TRBV2 and J is TRBJ2-5; D is perhaps TRBD2 (6 bases). The CDR3 is 13 residues long. V lost 8 bases and J lost 5, with 15 bases in between. Germline V gene sequence: CDR1 SNHLY, CDR2 FYNNEI. In DNA, the CDR3 is TGTGCCAGCGATGCTAGCGCTCCTGAGACCCAGTACTTC. Translating it yields CASDASAPETQYF. Together with reference TRBV2 and TRBJ2-5, the CDR3 gives the full variable domain: EPEVTQTPSHQVTQMGQEVILRCVPISNHLYFYWYRQILGQKVEFLVSFYNNEISEKSEIFDDQFSVERPDGSNFTLKIRSTKLEDSAMYFCASDASAPETQYFGPGTRLLVL.

The chain uses TRBV5-4 and TRBJ1-3; TRBD1 aligns across 7 bases. The J segment lost 3 bases and the V segment lost 3 bases, leaving 3 bases of the junction unmatched. This CDR3 has 14 amino acids. CDR1 is SGHNT, CDR2 YYREEE, per germline (reference sequence). The CDR3 loop is CASSYPGGGNTIYF. The CDR3 nucleotides read TGTGCCAGCAGCTACCCAGGGGGTGGAAACACCATATATTTT.

In its sample, this clonotype was seen many times. This rearrangement joins TRBV5-4 to TRBJ2-5; TRBD1 matches at 9 bases. The CDR3 consists of 16 residues. J gave up 9 bases and V 5 bases, and 17 bases lay outside the gene matches. The germline gives CDR1 SGHNT, CDR2 YYREEE (reference sequence). The CDR3 DNA sequence: TGTGCCAGCAGTTGGACAGGGGCTAGCGTGGAGAAGGCCCAGTACTTC. This translates into CASSWTGASVEKAQYF.

This clonotype was seen repeatedly, ten times or more. This sequence joins TRBV3-1 and TRBJ2-3; 10 bases are shared with TRBD2. J gave up 6 bases and V 4 bases, and 10 bases lay outside the gene matches. The CDR3 is 16 amino acids. Germline V gene sequence: CDR1 LGHDT, CDR2 YNNKEL (reference sequence). CDR3 nucleotides: TGTGCCAGCAGCCCGCCGGGTAGCGGGGGGTGGGATACGCAGTATTTT. It is translated as CASSPPGSGGWDTQYF.

The table lists this clonotype with a few counts. The chain couples TRBV30 to TRBJ1-6, with D uncertain. V gave up 2 bases and J gave up 0 bases, with 8 bases separating them. CDR3 length: 15 residues. Germline CDR1 reads GTSNPN; CDR2 reads SVGIG (reference sequence). The CDR3 bases are TGTGCCTGGAGTCCGGACGGCTCCTATAATTCACCCCTCCACTTT. Its translation: CAWSPDGSYNSPLHF.

In its sample, this clonotype was seen a few times. The chain links TRBV7-9 to TRBJ2-3; D is unresolved. V was shortened by 3 bases and J by 6 bases, with 13 bases between the two germline ends. Germline V lookup: CDR1 SEHNR, CDR2 FQNEAQ (reference sequence). The CDR3 is 14 residues long. The CDR3 DNA reads TGTGCCAGCAGCTTTCCCTCGGACGGGGATACGCAGTATTTT. Translated: CASSFPSDGDTQYF.

This clonotype was counted a few times. This rearrangement joins TRBV21-1 to TRBJ1-2. TRBV21-1 has pseudogene status. The CDR3 runs 12 residues. CDR3 protein: CASGDYQIGYTF. For the CDR3, the DNA is TGTGCCAGCGGGGATTACCAGATAGGCTACACCTTC.

This clonotype showed up many times. V is TRBV19 and J is TRBJ1-2; D is ambiguous. Trimming took 9 bases from V and 4 from J, leaving 12 bases between them. Germline loops: CDR1 LNHDA, CDR2 SQIVND (reference sequence). The CDR3 loop spans 12 amino acids. Here the CDR3 reads CASSRGLYGYTF. The CDR3 coding sequence is TGTGCCAGCTCCAGAGGGCTCTATGGCTACACCTTC. Full variable domain (rest looked up from reference TRBV19 and TRBJ1-2): DGGITQSPKYLFRKEGQNVTLSCEQNLNHDAMYWYRQDPGQGLRLIYYSQIVNDFQKGDIAEGYSVSREKKESFPLTVTSAQKNPTAFYLCASSRGLYGYTFGSGTRLTVV.

By sample share, this clonotype is medium-sized (0.01 to 0.1%). This chain joins TRBV29-1 and TRBJ2-1; 8 positions match TRBD1. Per germline, CDR1 SQVTM and CDR2 ANQGSEA. The ends lost 7 bases at V and 6 bases at J; junction bases unmatched: 8. The CDR3 runs 13 residues. Here the CDR3 DNA reads TGCAGCGCCCTGGGGACAGGTTTCAATGAGCAGTTCTTC. Its translation: CSALGTGFNEQFF.

The gene calls are TRBV2 and TRBJ2-3; 7 bases align to TRBD2. Trimming removed 6 bases from V and 1 base from J; junction bases left unmatched: 7. The germline CDR1 and CDR2 sequences are SNHLY and FYNNEI. The CDR3 length is 15 residues. CDR3 in amino acids: CASRGLAVRTDTQYF. The CDR3 coding sequence is TGTGCCAGCAGGGGGCTAGCGGTACGCACAGATACGCAGTATTTT.

This clonotype was seen repeatedly, ten times or more. V is TRBV29-1 and J is TRBJ2-5; TRBD2 matches 9 bases. V dropped 3 bases and J dropped 5; count of bases not matched to a gene: 22. Germline V gives CDR1 SQVTM, CDR2 ANQGSEA. CDR3 length: 19 amino acids. This CDR3 is CSVEPIGGGGAVFKETQYF. The CDR3 DNA follows: TGCAGCGTTGAGCCCATTGGGGGCGGGGGGGCGGTTTTTAAGGAGACCCAGTACTTC.

This clonotype was observed at least ten times. The chain employs TRBV5-5 and TRBJ2-6; no definite D call. This CDR3 has 18 amino acids. Trimming left V 4 bases short and J 0 bases short, with 17 bases between. Germline V CDR1 and CDR2: SGHKS, YYEKEE (reference sequence). The CDR3 DNA reads as TGTGCCAGCAGCCGTATGGGTGACGCGAGCTCTGGGGCCAACGTCCTGACTTTC. It is translated as CASSRMGDASSGANVLTF.

This clonotype has at least ten counts. This chain joins TRBV25-1 and TRBJ1-3; weak D call: TRBD1 (5 bases). V lost 2 bases to trimming and J lost 1 base, with 12 bases between them. The CDR3 sequence is 16 residues long. CDR1 and CDR2 from the germline V gene are MGHDK and SYGVNS. CDR3 sequence (DNA): TGTGCCAGCAGTGAAGGGTCTGGGGGGTCTGGAAACACCATATATTTT. It is translated as CASSEGSGGSGNTIYF.

This clonotype was detected ten times or more. This chain links TRBV25-1 with TRBJ2-7; perhaps D is TRBD1 or TRBD2 (5 bases each). Germline values: CDR1 MGHDK, CDR2 SYGVNS. The CDR3 totals 13 residues. V lost 1 base, J lost 3 bases, and 7 bases lay in between. The CDR3, as DNA: TGTGCCAGCAGTGAATGGGGGAGCTACGAGCAGTACTTC. As protein: CASSEWGSYEQYF.

This clonotype was seen a few times. This chain links TRBV5-4 with TRBJ2-2; 9 bases are a match to TRBD1. This CDR3 is built from 18 residues. The junction had 14 bases not matched to a gene; V was cut back by 4 bases and J by 4 bases. The germline CDR1 and CDR2 sequences are SGHNT and YYREEE (reference sequence). The CDR3 spells CASSASLGTGTTTGELFF. Here the CDR3 DNA reads TGTGCCAGCAGCGCGAGCTTAGGGACAGGGACAACCACCGGGGAGCTGTTTTTT.

This clonotype was seen at least ten times. The rearrangement uses TRBV27 and TRBJ2-7; 7 bases are a match to TRBD2. The CDR3 covers 14 residues. J lost 2 bases, V lost 4 bases, and 5 bases had no gene match. Germline values: CDR1 MNHEY, CDR2 SMNVEV (reference sequence). The CDR3 nucleotides read TGTGCCAGCAGTTGGGGGGGTCCTACCTACGAGCAGTACTTC. This gives the protein CASSWGGPTYEQYF.

This clonotype occurred many times. The CDR3 reads CASSLYRGGTEAFF. CDR3 sequence (DNA): TGTGCCAGCAGCTTATATAGGGGAGGGACTGAAGCTTTCTTT. The chain couples TRBV7-8 to TRBJ1-1; D may be TRBD1 (5 bases). V lost 2 bases, J lost 5 bases, and 12 bases lay in between. CDR3 length: 14 amino acids. Germline values: CDR1 SGHVS, CDR2 FQNEAQ.

This clonotype has ten or more counts. The genes are TRBV6-2 or TRBV6-3 and TRBJ2-7; 7 bases match TRBD1. CDR3 size: 14 residues. Per the germline V gene, CDR1 is MNHEY and CDR2 is SVGEGT. The V gene end was trimmed by 7 bases and the J gene end by 3 bases; junction bases not matched to a gene: 9. The CDR3 loop is CASNPTGNLYEQYF. For the CDR3, the DNA is TGTGCCAGCAACCCGACAGGGAACCTCTACGAGCAGTACTTC.

This clonotype was counted at least ten times. The J gene is TRBJ2-1, the V gene TRBV2; D may be TRBD1 (6 bases). The germline CDR1 and CDR2 sequences are SNHLY and FYNNEI. V gave up 3 bases and J gave up 0 bases, with 12 bases separating them. This CDR3 comprises 16 residues. CDR3 in DNA: TGTGCCAGCAGTGAGGCCCAGGGGAGCTCCTACAATGAGCAGTTCTTC. Its protein product is CASSEAQGSSYNEQFF. The variable domain in full, with the rest retrieved from reference TRBV2 and TRBJ2-1, is EPEVTQTPSHQVTQMGQEVILRCVPISNHLYFYWYRQILGQKVEFLVSFYNNEISEKSEIFDDQFSVERPDGSNFTLKIRSTKLEDSAMYFCASSEAQGSSYNEQFFGPGTRLTVL.

This chain links TRBV7-2 with TRBJ2-1; 9 bases agree with TRBD2. CDR3 length: 17 amino acids. Unmatched junction bases numbered 10, after V lost 5 bases and J lost 2 bases. Germline lookup yields CDR1 SGHTA and CDR2 FQGNSA. The CDR3 spells CASSQGSGGLPYNEQFF. In nucleotides, the CDR3 is TGTGCCAGCAGCCAAGGTAGCGGGGGCCTCCCCTACAATGAGCAGTTCTTC.

The chain joins TRBV10-1 to TRBJ2-7; 8 nucleotides line up with TRBD1. The V and J ends lost 4 bases and 1 base, in that order; junction bases with no gene match: 15. Looked up from germline, CDR1 is WNHNN and CDR2 is SYGVQD (reference sequence). The CDR3 runs to 18 residues. The CDR3 reads CASSAQGDKDFSSYEQYF. The CDR3 nucleotides read TGCGCCAGCAGTGCACAGGGGGACAAGGATTTTTCTTCCTACGAGCAGTACTTC.

At least ten counts were recorded for this clonotype. The chain carries TRBV5-5 and TRBJ2-1; no firm D call. CDR1 and CDR2 (germline): SGHKS, YYEKEE (reference sequence). V lost 5 bases, J lost 9 bases, and 9 bases lay in between. This CDR3 is 11 amino acids long. CDR3 DNA sequence: TGTGCCAGCAGGTTGAGGAGTGAGCAGTTCTTC. Translation: CASRLRSEQFF.

The sample holds many counts of this clonotype. The chain's CDR3 is CASSQGETQYF. The CDR3 region has the DNA TGTGCCAGCAGCCAGGGGGAGACCCAGTACTTC. The chain uses TRBV11-2 and TRBJ2-5; TRBD1 might be the D (6 bases). The germline V gene has CDR1 SGHAT and CDR2 FQNNGV. V was shortened by 5 bases and J by 5 bases, with 6 bases between the two germline ends. The CDR3 has 11 amino acids.

This clonotype is labeled as medium-sized (0.01 to 0.1%). This sequence joins TRBV7-7 and TRBJ2-5, with 7 bases fitting TRBD2. Germline values: CDR1 SSHAT, CDR2 FNYEAQ (reference sequence). Germline trimming cut 5 bases from V and 3 bases from J; bases unmatched to any gene: 6. The CDR3 has 14 residues. As DNA, the CDR3 is TGTGCCAGCAGCCCGTGGGGAGGGGAAGAGACCCAGTACTTC. Amino acids: CASSPWGGEETQYF.

This clonotype occurred many times. V gene TRBV2 combines with J gene TRBJ2-2, with 7 bases aligning to TRBD1. The CDR3 length is 13 residues. The germline V gene has CDR1 SNHLY and CDR2 FYNNEI. Trimming removed 10 bases from V and 3 bases from J; junction bases left unmatched: 5. For the CDR3, the DNA is TGTGCCATGGACAGGTTGGACACCGGGGAGCTGTTTTTT. Amino acid sequence: CAMDRLDTGELFF.

This clonotype was found many times. The chain carries TRBV11-2 and TRBJ2-7; D perhaps matches TRBD2 (5 bases). Germline loops: CDR1 SGHAT, CDR2 FQNNGV. The CDR3 spans 14 residues. With 4 bases removed from V and 2 bases from J, the gap between germline ends came to 12 bases. CDR3 region: CASSYSGATYEQYF. CDR3 nucleotide sequence: TGTGCCAGCAGCTACAGCGGAGCTACCTACGAGCAGTACTTC.

This clonotype was counted at least ten times. The chain has TRBV10-3 and TRBJ1-1; the D gene is possibly TRBD1 (5 bases). Germline CDR1 is ENHRY and CDR2 is SYGVKD. V was shortened by 8 bases and J by 0 bases, with 13 bases between the two germline ends. The CDR3 spans 14 residues. The CDR3 region is CAIQMEGLNTEAFF. CDR3 DNA sequence: TGTGCCATCCAGATGGAGGGGTTGAACACTGAAGCTTTCTTT.

This clonotype was counted at least ten times. This chain connects TRBV19 to TRBJ1-1; weak D call: TRBD1 (6 bases). Germline V CDR1 and CDR2: LNHDA, SQIVND (reference sequence). Trimming removed 5 bases from V and 0 bases from J, with 16 bases in between. This CDR3 comprises 16 residues. CDR3 nucleotides: TGTGCCAGTAGTCCCCCAAAGGGGGGGGTGAACACTGAAGCTTTCTTT. It is translated as CASSPPKGGVNTEAFF.

The sample holds many counts of this clonotype. The CDR3 sequence: CASSYYSGELFF. DNA for the CDR3: TGTGCCAGCAGTTACTACAGCGGGGAGCTGTTTTTT. The V and J genes are TRBV6-2 or TRBV6-3 and TRBJ2-2; D gene unclear. CDR3 size: 12 residues. Trimming shortened V by 1 base and J by 7 bases, and 4 bases separated the two germline ends. The V gene's germline CDR1 is MNHEY and CDR2 SVGEGT.

The table lists this clonotype with many counts. The CDR3 loop is CASRPEPWAEAFF. DNA for the CDR3: TGTGCCAGCAGGCCCGAACCATGGGCTGAAGCTTTCTTT. This rearrangement joins TRBV2 to TRBJ1-1; D remains ambiguous. This CDR3 is 13 amino acids long. Trimming stripped 6 bases from V and 6 bases from J, with 14 bases between. Germline V gives CDR1 SNHLY, CDR2 FYNNEI.